The entry that follows covers one TCR beta chain sequence. With V trimmed by 1 base and J by 12 bases, 6 bases remained unmatched. This CDR3 has 13 residues. Germline assignment: CDR1 SNHLY and CDR2 FYNNEI. Per the authors' pipeline: The authors estimated nucleated cell counts from reference gene primer amplification. The data were produced by immunoSEQ multiplex PCR, yet TCRdb's version contains in-frame clones alone and is incomplete. The DNA was the basis for D and trimming; V, J and clone size are from that table. The sample has 200,000 to 300,000 clones, about four fifths seen once. The data belong to a study of blood T cell repertoires in COVID-19. Study details: The samples span acute and convalescent COVID-19 from the United States, Italy and Spain. The analysed material was cDNA or gDNA that came from T cells, B-cell-depleted T cells, or PBMCs.

The receptor comes from a young woman with acute or convalescent COVID-19. Sequenced material: peripheral blood. The chain couples TRBV2 to TRBJ2-1, with 7 bases matching TRBD2. CDR3 amino acids: CASSEVGGVAQFF. DNA for the CDR3: TGTGCCAGCAGTGAAGTGGGGGGGGTGGCGCAGTTCTTC.